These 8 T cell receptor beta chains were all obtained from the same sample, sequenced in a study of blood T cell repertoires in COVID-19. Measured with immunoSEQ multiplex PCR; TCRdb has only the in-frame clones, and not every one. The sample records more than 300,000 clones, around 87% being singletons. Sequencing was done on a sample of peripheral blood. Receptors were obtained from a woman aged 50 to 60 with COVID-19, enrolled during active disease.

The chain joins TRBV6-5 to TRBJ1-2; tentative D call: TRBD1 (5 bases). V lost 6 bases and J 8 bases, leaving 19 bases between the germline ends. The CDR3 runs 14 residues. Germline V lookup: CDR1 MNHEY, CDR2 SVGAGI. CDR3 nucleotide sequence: TGTGCCAGCAGGGGCAGGGTTATTGGAGACGGCTACACCTTC. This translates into CASRGRVIGDGYTF.

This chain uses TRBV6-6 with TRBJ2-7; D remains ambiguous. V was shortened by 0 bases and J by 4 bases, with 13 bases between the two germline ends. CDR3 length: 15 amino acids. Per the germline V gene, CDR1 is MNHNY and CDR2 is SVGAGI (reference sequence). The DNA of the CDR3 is TGTGCCAGCAGTTACTCCGCAGCCACCAGGTACGAGCAGTACTTC. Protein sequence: CASSYSAATRYEQYF.

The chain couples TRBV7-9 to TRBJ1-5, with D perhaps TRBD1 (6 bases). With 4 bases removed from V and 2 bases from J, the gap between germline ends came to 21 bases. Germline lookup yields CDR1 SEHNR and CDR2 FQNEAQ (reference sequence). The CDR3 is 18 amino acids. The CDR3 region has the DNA TGTGCCAGCAGCTCTACAACAGGGCCTCGGGCTGGCAATCAGCCCCAGCATTTT. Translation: CASSSTTGPRAGNQPQHF.

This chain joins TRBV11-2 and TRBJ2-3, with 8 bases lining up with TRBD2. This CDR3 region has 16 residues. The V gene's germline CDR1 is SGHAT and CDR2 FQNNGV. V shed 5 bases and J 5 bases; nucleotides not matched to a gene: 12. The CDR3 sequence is CASSREGGVVIDTQYF. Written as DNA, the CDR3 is TGTGCCAGCAGCCGGGAGGGAGGGGTGGTTATAGATACGCAGTATTTT.

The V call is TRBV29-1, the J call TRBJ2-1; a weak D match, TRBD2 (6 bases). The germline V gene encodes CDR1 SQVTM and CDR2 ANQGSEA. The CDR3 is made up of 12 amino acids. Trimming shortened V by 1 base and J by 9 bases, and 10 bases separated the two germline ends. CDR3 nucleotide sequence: TGCAGCGTTGAAGCGGGAGAGGCTGAGCAGTTCTTC. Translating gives CSVEAGEAEQFF.

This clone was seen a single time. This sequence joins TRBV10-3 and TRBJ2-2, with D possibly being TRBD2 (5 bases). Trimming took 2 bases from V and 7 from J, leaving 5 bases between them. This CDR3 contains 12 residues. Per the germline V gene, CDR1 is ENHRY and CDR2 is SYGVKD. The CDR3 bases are TGTGCCATCAGTGAGGCGGGCGGGGAGCTGTTTTTT. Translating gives CAISEAGGELFF.

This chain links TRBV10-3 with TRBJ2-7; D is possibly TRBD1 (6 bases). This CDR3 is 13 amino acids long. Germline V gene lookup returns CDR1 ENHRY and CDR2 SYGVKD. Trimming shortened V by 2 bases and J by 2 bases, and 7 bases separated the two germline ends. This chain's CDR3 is CAISEGTPYEQYF. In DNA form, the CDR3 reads TGTGCCATCAGTGAGGGGACACCCTACGAGCAGTACTTC.

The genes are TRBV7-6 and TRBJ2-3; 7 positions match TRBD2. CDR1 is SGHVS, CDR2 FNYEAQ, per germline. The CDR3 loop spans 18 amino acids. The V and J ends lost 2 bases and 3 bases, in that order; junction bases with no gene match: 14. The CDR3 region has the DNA TGTGCCAGCAGCTTACTCCCTGACTTGGGGACTATGACAGATACGCAGTATTTT. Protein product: CASSLLPDLGTMTDTQYF.